This TCR beta chain derives from a study of human T cells and chemical hapten exposure. Indicated time point: pre-sensitization, week 0. The treatment denotes: therapeutic diphenylcyclopropenone sensitization with weekly scalp DPC. Via MiXCR, TCRdb re-called the RACE reads, giving one row per CDR3 protein. The sample lists about 53,000 distinct CDR3 sequences; 9.9% were seen once. The CDR3 is made up of 15 amino acids. With 1 base removed from V and 0 bases from J, the gap between germline ends came to 10 bases. Germline values: CDR1 SGHTA, CDR2 FQGNSA. The chain recombines TRBV7-2 with TRBJ2-7; no clear D. The sequenced sample was whole blood, obtained in connection with sensitization to the hapten diphenylcyclopropenone (DPC). The receptor was isolated from a man aged 35-49 years with alopecia areata. Some clones in this sample may be carry-over from other donors' samples. The CDR3 loop reads CASSLGKSPSYEQYF. Written as DNA, the CDR3 is TGTGCCAGCAGCTTAGGCAAAAGCCCCTCCTACGAGCAGTACTTC.